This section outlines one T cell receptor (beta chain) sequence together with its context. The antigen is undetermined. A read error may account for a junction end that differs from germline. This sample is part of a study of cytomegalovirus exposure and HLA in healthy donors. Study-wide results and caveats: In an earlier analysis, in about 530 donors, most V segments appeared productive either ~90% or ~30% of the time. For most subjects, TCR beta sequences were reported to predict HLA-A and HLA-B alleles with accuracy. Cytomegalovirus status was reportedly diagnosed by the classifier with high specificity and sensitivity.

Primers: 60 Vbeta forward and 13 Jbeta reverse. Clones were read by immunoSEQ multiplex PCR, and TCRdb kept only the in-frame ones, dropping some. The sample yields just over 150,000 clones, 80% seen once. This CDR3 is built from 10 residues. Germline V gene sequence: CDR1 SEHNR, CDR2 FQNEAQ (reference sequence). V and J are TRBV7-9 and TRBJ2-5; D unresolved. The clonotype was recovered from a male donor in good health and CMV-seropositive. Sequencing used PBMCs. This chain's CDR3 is CSSSSGTQYF. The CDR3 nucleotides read TGTTCCAGCAGCTCCGGGACCCAGTACTTC.